The 5 T cell receptor beta chains in this list originate from one sample, sequenced in a study of T-cell reconstitution after alpha-beta-depleted transplantation in children. Antigen specificity for these receptors is unknown. Broader study findings: Counts and diversity of T cells one year after transplant came mostly from newly produced T cells.

Unique molecular identifiers featured in how the TCRbeta library was prepared. TCRdb re-called the PCR reads through MiXCR, storing one row per CDR3 protein. This table has about 300,000 distinct CDR3 sequences, 7.5% to 9% appearing once. The sample in question was peripheral blood, obtained 360 days after TCRalphabeta/CD19-depleted stem cell transplant. The receptors here all came from a female patient between 2 and 15 years old who had a stem cell transplant for Fanconi anemia, so the T cells may come from the graft donor.

This clonotype was counted many times. This rearrangement joins TRBV10-3 to TRBJ2-5; no reliable D call. Trimming removed 8 bases at V and 1 base at J, with 5 bases between. The CDR3 loop spans 11 amino acids. The V gene's germline CDR1 is ENHRY and CDR2 SYGVKD. The CDR3 DNA reads TGTGCCATCGGACCCCAAGAGACCCAGTACTTC. This translates into CAIGPQETQYF.

Only a few counts were recorded for this clonotype. The chain joins TRBV7-8 to TRBJ2-3; D assignment may be TRBD1 or TRBD2 (6 bases each). The V gene's germline CDR1 is SGHVS and CDR2 FQNEAQ. The CDR3 totals 17 residues. V shed 2 bases and J shed 3 bases, with 18 bases lying between them. CDR3 in amino acids: CASSLKHTGARTDTQYF. CDR3 DNA: TGTGCCAGCAGCTTAAAACATACGGGGGCGAGGACAGATACGCAGTATTTT.

This clonotype appeared many times. This rearrangement joins TRBV12-3 or TRBV12-4 to TRBJ1-1, with TRBD1 identical over 7 bases. The CDR3 has 14 amino acids. V shed 4 bases and J 2 bases; nucleotides not matched to a gene: 4. This CDR3 is CASSYYRGNTEAFF. CDR3 coding DNA: TGTGCCAGCAGTTACTACAGGGGAAACACTGAAGCTTTCTTT.

This clonotype was detected a few times. The CDR3 coding sequence is TGTGCCAGCAGCCCGACTAGCGGGAGGTCCGTTAGCACAGATACGCAGTATTTT. Protein product: CASSPTSGRSVSTDTQYF. The rearrangement joins TRBV11-1 to TRBJ2-3, with 13 nucleotides matching TRBD2. Germline V lookup: CDR1 SGHAT, CDR2 FQDESV (reference sequence). This CDR3 has 18 amino acids. J gave up 0 bases and V 5 bases, and 8 bases lay outside the gene matches.

This clonotype was observed many times. V and J are TRBV20-1 and TRBJ2-5; TRBD1 might be the D (5 bases). Looked up from germline, CDR1 is DFQATT and CDR2 is SNEGSKA (reference sequence). Trimming removed 6 bases at V and 1 base at J, with 12 bases between. CDR3 length: 13 residues. In DNA form, the CDR3 reads TGCAGTGCAGAGAGACAGAGCCAAGAGACCCAGTACTTC. This encodes CSAERQSQETQYF.